This T cell receptor beta chain emerged from a study of blood T cell repertoires in COVID-19. Produced via immunoSEQ multiplex PCR; TCRdb's table is partial and in-frame only. The top ten clones hold 10% of a sample with about 320,000 clones, under 90% of them seen once. Germline-derived CDR1 and CDR2 are SGHRS and YFSETQ. The CDR3 extends over 14 amino acids. Unmatched junction bases numbered 5, after V lost 4 bases and J lost 8 bases. Cohorts were based on clinical histories the participants reported. Symptom resolution, clearance, or two negative PCRs marked donors in Cohort 3 as recovered. This TCR came from a woman between 18 and 29 years old who had recovered from COVID-19. The rearrangement uses TRBV5-1 and TRBJ1-4; 10 nucleotides line up with TRBD1. Sample: PBMCs or T cells enriched from blood (not recorded which). This CDR3 reads CASSGTGEGEKLFF. The CDR3 bases are TGCGCCAGCAGCGGGACAGGGGAGGGCGAAAAACTGTTTTTT.